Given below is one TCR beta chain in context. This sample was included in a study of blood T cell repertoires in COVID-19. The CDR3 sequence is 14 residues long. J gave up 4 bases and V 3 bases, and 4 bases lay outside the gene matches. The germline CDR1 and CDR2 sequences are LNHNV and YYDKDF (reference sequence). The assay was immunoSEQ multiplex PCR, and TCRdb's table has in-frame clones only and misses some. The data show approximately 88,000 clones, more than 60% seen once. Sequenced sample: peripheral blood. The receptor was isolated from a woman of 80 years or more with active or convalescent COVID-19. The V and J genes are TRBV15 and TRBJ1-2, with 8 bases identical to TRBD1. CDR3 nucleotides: TGTGCCACCAGCAGGGGACAGGACCTCTATGGCTACACCTTC. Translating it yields CATSRGQDLYGYTF.